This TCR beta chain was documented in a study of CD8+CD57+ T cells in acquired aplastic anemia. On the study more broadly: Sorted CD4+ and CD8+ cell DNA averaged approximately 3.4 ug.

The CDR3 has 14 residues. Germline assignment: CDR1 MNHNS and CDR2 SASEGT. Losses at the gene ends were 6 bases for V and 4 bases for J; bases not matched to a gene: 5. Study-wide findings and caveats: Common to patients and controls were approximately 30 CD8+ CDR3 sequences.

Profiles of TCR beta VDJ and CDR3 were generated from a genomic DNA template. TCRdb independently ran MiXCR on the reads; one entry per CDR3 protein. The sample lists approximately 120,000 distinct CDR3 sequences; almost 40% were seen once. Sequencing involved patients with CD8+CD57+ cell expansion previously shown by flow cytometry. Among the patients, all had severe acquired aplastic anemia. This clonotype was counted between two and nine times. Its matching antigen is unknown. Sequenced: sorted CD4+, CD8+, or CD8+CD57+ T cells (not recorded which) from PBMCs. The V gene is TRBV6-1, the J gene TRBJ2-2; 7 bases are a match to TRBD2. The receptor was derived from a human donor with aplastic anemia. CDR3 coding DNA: TGTGCCAGCAGGCCCGCGGGGGTCACCGGGGAGCTGTTTTTT. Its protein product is CASRPAGVTGELFF.